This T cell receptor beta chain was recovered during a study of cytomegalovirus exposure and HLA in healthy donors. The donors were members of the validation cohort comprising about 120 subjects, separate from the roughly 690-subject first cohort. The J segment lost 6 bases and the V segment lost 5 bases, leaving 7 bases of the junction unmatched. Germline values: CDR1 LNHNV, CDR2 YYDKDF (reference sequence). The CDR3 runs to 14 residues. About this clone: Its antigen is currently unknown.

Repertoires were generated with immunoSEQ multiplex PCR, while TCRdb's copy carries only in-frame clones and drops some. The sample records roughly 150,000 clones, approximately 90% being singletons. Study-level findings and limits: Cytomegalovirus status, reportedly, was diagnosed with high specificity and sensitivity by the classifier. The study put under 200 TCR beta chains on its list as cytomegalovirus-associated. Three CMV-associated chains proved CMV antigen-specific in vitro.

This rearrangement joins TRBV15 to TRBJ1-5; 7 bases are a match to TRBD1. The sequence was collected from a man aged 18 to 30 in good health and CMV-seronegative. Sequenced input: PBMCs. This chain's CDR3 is CATSGGQDTQPQHF. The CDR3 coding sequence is TGTGCCACCAGCGGTGGACAGGATACTCAGCCCCAGCATTTT. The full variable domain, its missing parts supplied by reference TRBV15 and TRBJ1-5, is DAMVIQNPRYQVTQFGKPVTLSCSQTLNHNVMYWYQQKSSQAPKLLFHYYDKDFNNEADTPDNFQSRRPNTSFCFLDIRSPGLGDTAMYLCATSGGQDTQPQHFGDGTRLSIL.